The subject of this entry is one T cell receptor beta chain. Under the authors' procedure: By means of reference gene primer amplification, nucleated cell counts were estimated. Produced via immunoSEQ multiplex PCR; TCRdb's table is partial and in-frame only. The DNA gave D and trimming, while V, J and clone size come from that table. The sample includes some 35,000 clones, around 80% of them seen just once. The source of the sample is a study of blood T cell repertoires in COVID-19. The V end was cut by 4 bases, the J end by 4 bases, with 13 bases between. Germline V lookup: CDR1 SGHTA, CDR2 FQGNSA. CDR3 length: 14 residues.

Sequencing was carried out using peripheral blood. The chain carries TRBV7-2 and TRBJ2-5; no clear D. The receptor comes from a man older than 75 with active or convalescent COVID-19. CDR3 loop: CASSSDMGTETQYF. DNA of the CDR3: TGTGCCAGCAGCTCCGACATGGGTACAGAGACCCAGTACTTC.